The source of this TCR beta chain is a study of blood T cells in healthy people across ages (dated by TCRdb to between 2015 and 2016). With regard to the full study: In model experiments, template switching captured about one uniquely barcoded TCR beta cDNA molecule for every two T cells. To track age-related changes in TCR beta repertoire diversity, the study relied on deep sequencing normalized with unique cDNA molecular identifiers. Donors were grouped into four age groups: young (average approximately 16 years), middle-aged (roughly 38), aged (62) and long-lived (about 82). To avoid experimental bias, donors of different ages were randomly spread across the sequencing lanes. For two donors (one aged 18 to 29 and one aged 80 or older), the study analyzed two additional independent replicas of 1 million unique cDNA reads from the same blood draw. General findings and caveats noted by the study authors: Total diversity estimates from one million sequenced T cells were considered lower bounds and underestimates. A strong correlation was found between observed TCR beta diversity and the percentage of naive T cells measured by flow cytometry. Bulk unsorted PBMC profiling prevented conclusive comparison of naive and antigen-experienced compartments. Compared with the aged group, the long-lived group had more naive CD4+ T cells, fewer expanded clones and increased TCR diversity, suggesting age selection. As age increased, observed TCR beta diversity per million T cells dropped in a roughly linear way, and a significant reduction was already evident by age 40. Because donor CMV infection status was unknown, age-related changes in expanded clonotypes were potentially confounded.

Library preparation employed 5' RACE. Sequencing instrument: Illumina HiSeq 2500. A second PCR of roughly 6 to 11 cycles was performed with a sample-barcoded 5' primer and a J-beta primer mix. Each TCR beta cDNA molecule received a unique molecular identifier from a template-switch 5' adaptor carrying 12 random nucleotides. Each sample yielded at least 2.5 million CDR3-containing paired-end reads. First-strand cDNA synthesis was performed from all RNA using the Mint cDNA synthesis kit, with priming by a TRBC-specific oligonucleotide. Following uracil-DNA glycosylase treatment, all cDNA underwent a first 18-cycle PCR with the universal primers M1SS and BC2_uni_R. The authors processed their data as follows. Each sample was normalized by randomly selecting 1 million high-quality reads, each carrying a distinct molecular identifier. Reads with shared molecular identifiers were discarded instead of being binned into consensus sequences. MiTCR, with a Q25 quality threshold and the strictest error-elimination algorithm, was used for CDR3 identification, clonotype clustering and error correction. Lower-bound total TCR beta diversity was estimated with a nonparametric unseen species model using Euler transformation. TCRdb reanalyzed the raw reads on its own, using fastp at Q25 for trimming and MiXCR for clone calling, and kept in-frame beta chains. Rows matching on CDR3 protein sequence are summarized as one entry with the most common DNA and genes. These V and J calls derive from TCRdb rather than the authors' analysis. The table for this sample lists 1.5 million to 2 million distinct CDR3 sequences; approximately 50% of them were counted only once. The biggest ten clones account for approximately 2.1% of the sample.

Only a few counts were recorded for this clonotype. Its target antigen remains unknown. No per-base quality is available; no much larger clone lies one base away. The roughly 39 donors, aged about 6 to 95 years, were systemically healthy Caucasian individuals from Russia. Each donor gave 8 to 10 milliliters of peripheral blood, collected into EDTA-treated Vacutainer tubes. PBMCs were isolated by Ficoll-Paque density-gradient centrifugation, with at least 6 million obtained per sample. Total RNA, at least 5.5 micrograms per sample, was extracted from PBMCs with Trizol reagent. For every donor, flow cytometry on a PBMC aliquot measured the percentage of naive CD45RAhigh/CD27high T cells. Trimming takes 6 bases from V and 1 base from J, and the germline ends sit 17 bases apart. Measured from the cysteine to the phenylalanine, the CDR3 is 16 residues long. Only the CDR3 part of the read is kept: 48 bases, read in frame from the first base. The germline V gene provides CDR1 SGHTA and CDR2 FQGNSA.

The source of this sequence is a woman between 40 and 50 years old in good health. Here the chain combines TRBV7-2 and TRBJ2-3, with a tentative D gene TRBD1 over 5 matching bases. Sequenced input: blood. CDR3 sequence: CASSPPQGIGTDTQYF. The sequenced DNA is TGTGCCAGCAGTCCGCCGCAGGGAATTGGCACAGATACGCAGTATTTT.